These 9 T cell receptor beta chains came from one sample sequenced in a study of blood T cell repertoires in COVID-19. Produced via immunoSEQ multiplex PCR; TCRdb's table is partial and in-frame only. The sample lists about 200,000 clones; about 88% were seen once. Sequences were obtained from PBMCs or T cells enriched from blood (not recorded which). Source of these receptors: a woman aged 30 to 39 who had been exposed to COVID-19.

The chain combines TRBV30 with TRBJ1-6; D is unresolved. This CDR3 region has 15 residues. V dropped 2 bases and J dropped 3 bases, with 11 bases sitting between them. Germline-derived CDR1 and CDR2 are GTSNPN and SVGIG (reference sequence). The DNA for the CDR3 is TGTGCCTGGAGTTCCCAGAAAGTCTATAATTCACCCCTCCACTTT. Protein product: CAWSSQKVYNSPLHF.

V usage is TRBV11-3 and J usage is TRBJ2-3; TRBD2 is a possible D gene (6 bases). CDR1 SGHNT and CDR2 YENEEA come from the germline V gene. This CDR3 spans 16 amino acids. V was shortened by 1 base and J by 2 bases, with 13 bases between the two germline ends. CDR3 in amino acids: CASSLGDLRTTDTQYF. The CDR3 nucleotides read TGTGCCAGCAGCTTAGGGGACTTGCGAACCACAGATACGCAGTATTTT. The full variable domain, with the rest looked up from reference TRBV11-3 and TRBJ2-3, is EAGVVQSPRYKIIEKKQPVAFWCNPISGHNTLYWYLQNLGQGPELLIRYENEEAVDDSQLPKDRFSAERLKGVDSTLKIQPAELGDSAVYLCASSLGDLRTTDTQYFGPGTRLTVL.

This chain connects TRBV2 to TRBJ1-2; D is unclear. The CDR3 has 13 residues. CDR1 SNHLY and CDR2 FYNNEI come from the germline V gene. V lost 5 bases, J lost 0 bases, and 7 bases lay in between. Written as DNA, the CDR3 is TGTGCCAGCAGTCTTTTTACTAACTATGGCTACACCTTC. It is translated as CASSLFTNYGYTF.

The V gene is TRBV28, the J gene TRBJ1-6; TRBD1 agrees at 7 bases. Per the germline V gene, CDR1 is MDHEN and CDR2 is SYDVKM. CDR3 length equals 14 residues. Unmatched junction bases numbered 6, after V lost 7 bases and J lost 6 bases. The CDR3 is CASIGTVINSPLHF. CDR3 coding DNA: TGTGCCAGCATCGGGACAGTCATTAATTCACCCCTCCACTTT.

The chain couples TRBV5-1 to TRBJ2-7; weak D call: TRBD1 (6 bases). Trimming cost V 2 bases and J 9 bases, with 12 bases left between them. Germline assignment: CDR1 SGHRS and CDR2 YFSETQ. The CDR3 has 12 amino acids. CDR3 coding DNA: TGCGCCAGCAGCTTTAGTTCGGACAGGCAGTACTTC. Its translation is CASSFSSDRQYF.

The rearrangement links TRBV4-1 to TRBJ1-6, with 7 bases aligning to TRBD1. Per the germline V gene, CDR1 is MGHRA and CDR2 is YSYEKL. V lost 0 bases, J lost 5 bases, and 4 bases stayed unmatched. The CDR3 extends over 16 amino acids. The CDR3 coding sequence is TGCGCCAGCAGCCAAGAAACAGGGGCGAATAATTCACCCCTCCACTTT. Translated, it gives CASSQETGANNSPLHF.

This chain joins TRBV5-1 and TRBJ1-5; no clear D gene. Trimming cost V 2 bases and J 1 base, with 13 bases left between them. CDR1 and CDR2 (germline): SGHRS, YFSETQ. This CDR3 is built from 16 residues. The CDR3: CASSLGTRGSNQPQHF. In DNA form, the CDR3 reads TGCGCCAGCAGCTTAGGAACTCGCGGGAGCAATCAGCCCCAGCATTTT.

In this sample, this clone turned up a few times. This chain connects TRBV6-5 to TRBJ1-2, with D perhaps matching TRBD1 (6 bases). V lost 10 bases and J 0 bases, leaving 18 bases between the germline ends. The CDR3 is made up of 15 amino acids. Per germline, CDR1 MNHEY and CDR2 SVGAGI. The CDR3 reads CATENGGAANYGYTF. The CDR3, as DNA: TGTGCCACAGAAAATGGGGGGGCAGCTAACTATGGCTACACCTTC.

The V call is TRBV19, the J call TRBJ1-1; D is perhaps TRBD1 (5 bases). This CDR3 has 13 amino acids. CDR1 and CDR2 from the germline V gene are LNHDA and SQIVND (reference sequence). V lost 7 bases and J lost 5, with 14 bases in between. CDR3 protein: CASTLMEGTEAFF. In DNA form, the CDR3 reads TGTGCCAGTACCTTGATGGAGGGGACTGAAGCTTTCTTT.